This entry lists 4 T cell receptor beta chains sequenced from one sample in a study of blood T cell repertoires in COVID-19. Profiled with immunoSEQ multiplex PCR; TCRdb holds only in-frame clones, not every one. The sample consists of approximately 260,000 clones, roughly nine tenths of them appearing once. The sequenced sample consisted of peripheral blood. The receptors shown here come from a woman in her forties who had recovered from COVID-19.

This clone was seen only once. The chain links TRBV15 to TRBJ2-7; TRBD1 agrees at 7 bases. This CDR3 is 15 amino acids long. Trimming cost V 5 bases and J 1 base; bases outside gene matches: 8. Germline V gene lookup returns CDR1 LNHNV and CDR2 YYDKDF (reference sequence). Written as DNA, the CDR3 is TGTGCCACCAGCTGGGATAGGGGGCAGTCCTACGAGCAGTACTTC. This encodes CATSWDRGQSYEQYF.

The chain joins TRBV5-6 to TRBJ1-2; D is uncertain. Germline V gene lookup returns CDR1 SGHDT and CDR2 YYEEEE. CDR3 length: 13 residues. V was shortened by 4 bases and J by 4 bases, with 11 bases between the two germline ends. The CDR3 sequence: CASSPGEVYGYTF. CDR3 DNA sequence: TGTGCCAGCAGCCCCGGGGAGGTCTATGGCTACACCTTC.

The chain joins TRBV29-1 to TRBJ1-4, with D maybe TRBD1 (6 bases). The CDR3 is 15 amino acids. Germline CDR1 reads SQVTM; CDR2 reads ANQGSEA. Trimming removed 3 bases from V and 8 bases from J, with 19 bases in between. The CDR3 loop reads CSVEDPTGPREKLFF. The CDR3 coding sequence is TGCAGCGTTGAGGACCCTACAGGGCCGAGGGAAAAACTGTTTTTT. The full variable domain, in which reference TRBV29-1 and TRBJ1-4 provide the parts outside the CDR3, is SAVISQKPSRDICQRGTSLTIQCQVDSQVTMMFWYRQQPGQSLTLIATANQGSEATYESGFVIDKFPISRPNLTFSTLTVSNMSPEDSSIYLCSVEDPTGPREKLFFGSGTQLSVL.

This clone was seen only a few times. The rearrangement uses TRBV2 and TRBJ1-5, with TRBD1 as a possible D gene (6 bases). CDR3 length: 14 residues. Looked up from germline, CDR1 is SNHLY and CDR2 is FYNNEI. V was clipped by 3 bases and J by 3 bases, with 9 bases between them. The CDR3 coding sequence is TGTGCCAGCAGTGACAGGGGATTCAATCAGCCCCAGCATTTT. This codes for CASSDRGFNQPQHF.